Below are 10 T cell receptor beta chains sequenced from a single sample in a study of blood T cell repertoires in COVID-19. Sequenced by immunoSEQ multiplex PCR; TCRdb stores in-frame clones only, minus some. The data show around 270,000 clones, roughly 84% seen once. Sequencing was performed on peripheral blood. Receptor source: a human donor with COVID-19, enrolled during active disease. The donor label of this sample is uncertain.

This clone came up once. This chain links TRBV28 with TRBJ2-1; 13 bases are shared with TRBD2. V gave up 6 bases and J gave up 9 bases; unmatched junction bases: 11. Germline loops: CDR1 MDHEN, CDR2 SYDVKM. The CDR3 covers 16 residues. CDR3 DNA sequence: TGTGCCAGCAGCTACTTAGGGACTAGCGGGACGCGTGAGCAGTTCTTC. It is translated as CASSYLGTSGTREQFF.

The chain uses TRBV19 and TRBJ1-2; 8 positions match TRBD1. Germline V gene data show CDR1 as LNHDA and CDR2 as SQIVND (reference sequence). The CDR3 is made up of 15 amino acids. Trimming removed 1 base from V and 7 bases from J; junction bases left unmatched: 8. The CDR3 DNA follows: TGTGCCAGTAGTATAGCCGACAGGGGAAAGGGTGGCTACACCTTC. Translated, it gives CASSIADRGKGGYTF.

V is TRBV3-1 (or the pseudogene TRBV3-2) and J is TRBJ1-2; tentatively, D is TRBD1 (6 bases). The V end was cut by 5 bases, the J end by 3 bases, with 10 bases between. Germline-derived CDR1 and CDR2 are LGHDT and YNNKEL (reference sequence). This CDR3 is built from 13 residues. The CDR3 nucleotides are TGTGCCAGCAGCAGGGGGTACGACTATGGCTACACCTTC. This codes for CASSRGYDYGYTF.

V is TRBV30 and J is TRBJ1-6; D is undetermined. Germline CDR1 GTSNPN, CDR2 SVGIG (reference sequence). The germline V and J ends were trimmed by 1 base and 8 bases, with 6 bases remaining between them. The CDR3 length is 12 residues. CDR3 protein: CAWSDGDSPLHF. The CDR3 DNA sequence: TGTGCCTGGAGTGACGGGGATTCACCCCTCCACTTT. Looking up the rest from reference TRBV30 and TRBJ1-6 gives the full variable domain: SQTIHQWPATLVQPVGSPLSLECTVEGTSNPNLYWYRQAAGRGLQLLFYSVGIGQISSEVPQNLSASRPQDRQFILSSKKLLLSDSGFYLCAWSDGDSPLHFGNGTRLTVT.

The chain has TRBV4-1 and TRBJ2-1; TRBD1 might be the D (6 bases). CDR1 MGHRA and CDR2 YSYEKL come from the germline V gene. The V end lost 9 bases, the J end lost 3 bases, and 18 bases lay between the germline ends. The CDR3 consists of 15 residues. CDR3 DNA: TGCGCCAGTGCGGACAGCAGAACGTTCTACAATGAGCAGTTCTTC. This translates into CASADSRTFYNEQFF.

This clone was seen a few times. V is TRBV7-2 and J is TRBJ2-2, with D maybe TRBD2 (5 bases). This CDR3 is 14 amino acids long. Germline CDR1 is SGHTA and CDR2 is FQGNSA. V lost 5 bases, J lost 1 base, and 8 bases lay in between. CDR3 region: CASSVSGNTGELFF. CDR3 nucleotide sequence: TGTGCCAGCAGCGTGAGCGGGAACACCGGGGAGCTGTTTTTT.

The chain is built from TRBV19 and TRBJ1-1; D not certain. CDR3 length: 13 amino acids. Looked up from germline, CDR1 is LNHDA and CDR2 is SQIVND (reference sequence). The V gene lost 7 bases and the J gene lost 1 base, with 10 bases spanning the gap. CDR3 residues: CASMITGNTEAFF. In DNA form, the CDR3 reads TGTGCCAGTATGATCACGGGGAACACTGAAGCTTTCTTT.

This clone was detected only once. The chain is built from TRBV3-1 (or the pseudogene TRBV3-2) and TRBJ1-2, with TRBD1 identical over 9 bases. The germline gives CDR1 LGHDT, CDR2 YNNKEL (reference sequence). V trimming: 3 bases; J trimming: 5 bases; junction bases outside the gene matches: 7. The CDR3 sequence is 15 residues long. CDR3 residues: CASSQGTGTGYGYTF. The CDR3 DNA sequence: TGTGCCAGCAGCCAGGGAACCGGGACAGGGTATGGCTACACCTTC.

This rearrangement joins TRBV19 to TRBJ2-1; 9 nucleotides align to TRBD2. The J segment lost 0 bases and the V segment lost 1 base, leaving 7 bases of the junction unmatched. The CDR3 contains 18 residues. CDR1 is LNHDA and CDR2 is SQIVND in the germline V gene (reference sequence). The CDR3 sequence: CASSIAWGSGSSYNEQFF. CDR3 nucleotides: TGTGCCAGTAGTATAGCCTGGGGTAGCGGGAGCTCCTACAATGAGCAGTTCTTC.

The gene calls are TRBV7-3 and TRBJ1-4; D remains unclear. CDR3 size: 12 residues. V was clipped by 8 bases and J by 0 bases, with 4 bases between them. Germline-derived CDR1 and CDR2 are SGHTA and FQGTGA. CDR3 loop: CASGPTNEKLFF. CDR3 bases: TGTGCCAGCGGCCCAACTAATGAAAAACTGTTTTTT.